These 29 T cell receptor beta chains share one sample of origin, sequenced in a study of blood T cell repertoires in COVID-19. TCRdb keeps only in-frame clones here, not all; method: immunoSEQ multiplex PCR. Of 180,000 or so clones in the sample, 80% to 90% were seen once. The sequenced sample was peripheral blood. All receptors come from a woman aged 45-65 years with acute or convalescent COVID-19.

This chain uses TRBV19 with TRBJ1-2; maybe TRBD1 (6 bases). Germline V gene lookup returns CDR1 LNHDA and CDR2 SQIVND (reference sequence). There are 15 residues in the CDR3. The V end lost 5 bases, the J end lost 5 bases, and 18 bases lay between the germline ends. As DNA, the CDR3 is TGTGCCAGTAGTTTACAGACAGGCCACCTTTATGGCTACACCTTC. Translated, it gives CASSLQTGHLYGYTF.

This chain uses TRBV5-8 with TRBJ1-2, with 8 bases identical to TRBD1. The V gene end was trimmed by 3 bases and the J gene end by 5 bases; junction bases not matched to a gene: 9. This CDR3 comprises 15 residues. Germline V gives CDR1 SGHTS, CDR2 YDEGEE. The CDR3 is CASSYFGQGGYGYTF. In nucleotides, the CDR3 is TGTGCCAGCAGCTACTTTGGACAGGGCGGATATGGCTACACCTTC.

This chain joins TRBV10-3 and TRBJ1-5; 10 nucleotides line up with TRBD1. The V gene's germline CDR1 is ENHRY and CDR2 SYGVKD. The CDR3 has 14 residues. J lost 5 bases, V lost 9 bases, and 7 bases had no gene match. The CDR3 protein is CAISSGTGDQPQHF. CDR3 in DNA: TGTGCCATTTCATCTGGGACAGGGGATCAGCCCCAGCATTTT.

The J gene is TRBJ1-1, the V gene TRBV6-5; D not resolved. CDR1 and CDR2 from the germline V gene are MNHEY and SVGAGI. The CDR3 is 12 amino acids. The ends were cut back, 4 bases at V and 6 bases at J, with 9 bases in the middle. The CDR3 DNA reads as TGTGCCAGCAGTTCGACCGGGTCTGAAGCTTTCTTT. As protein: CASSSTGSEAFF.

The V gene is TRBV19, the J gene TRBJ1-1, with D perhaps TRBD1 (5 bases). Deletions cut 10 bases from V and 7 bases from J, with 13 bases between. The CDR3 spans 11 residues. Germline V gene data show CDR1 as LNHDA and CDR2 as SQIVND (reference sequence). The CDR3 here is CAKSPGGEAFF. CDR3 in DNA: TGTGCCAAAAGTCCCGGGGGTGAAGCTTTCTTT.

The chain carries TRBV5-1 and TRBJ2-2; the D gene is possibly TRBD2 (5 bases). V lost 1 base and J 1 base, leaving 11 bases between the germline ends. The CDR3 consists of 16 residues. Germline V gene data show CDR1 as SGHRS and CDR2 as YFSETQ. The CDR3 region has the DNA TGCGCCAGCAGCTTGTTGCCGGGGATGAACACCGGGGAGCTGTTTTTT. It codes for CASSLLPGMNTGELFF.

The V gene is TRBV30, the J gene TRBJ2-7; 8 bases fit TRBD2. Germline CDR1 and CDR2: GTSNPN and SVGIG (reference sequence). CDR3 size: 14 residues. The trim removed 5 bases at V and 6 bases at J, leaving 12 bases unmatched. The CDR3 DNA sequence: TGTGCCTGGGCCCGGGGGGGGGAATACGGCGAGCAGTACTTC. This codes for CAWARGGEYGEQYF.

The chain is built from TRBV30 and TRBJ2-7, with a tentative D call TRBD2 (5 bases). The CDR3 covers 12 residues. Per germline, CDR1 GTSNPN and CDR2 SVGIG (reference sequence). V was clipped by 0 bases and J by 3 bases, with 6 bases between them. The CDR3 is CAWSVEGYEQYF. CDR3 bases: TGTGCCTGGAGTGTAGAGGGCTACGAGCAGTACTTC.

The J gene is TRBJ2-1, the V gene TRBV3-1 (or the pseudogene TRBV3-2); D is possibly TRBD2 (5 bases). Trimming removed 1 base from V and 8 bases from J, with 18 bases in between. The CDR3 is made up of 16 amino acids. CDR1 and CDR2 from the germline V gene are LGHDT and YNNKEL (reference sequence). CDR3 coding DNA: TGTGCCAGCAGCCAAGTTACCGGGATCCCCCACGATGAGCAGTTCTTC. Protein sequence: CASSQVTGIPHDEQFF.

V and J are TRBV19 and TRBJ1-2, with 9 bases that match TRBD1. With 5 bases clipped from V and 6 bases from J, the junction kept 4 bases outside the gene matches. Germline V gives CDR1 LNHDA, CDR2 SQIVND (reference sequence). The CDR3 is made up of 13 amino acids. CDR3 loop: CASSPRDRDGYTF. The CDR3 coding sequence is TGTGCCAGTAGTCCCCGGGACAGGGATGGCTACACCTTC.

The chain employs TRBV5-1 and TRBJ1-2, with 9 bases fitting TRBD1. CDR1 and CDR2 from the germline V gene are SGHRS and YFSETQ. The CDR3 spans 19 residues. After removal of 4 bases from V and 6 bases from J, the junction contained 22 bases not matched to a gene. In DNA form, the CDR3 reads TGCGCCAGCAGCCAGCCCCCTGGACAGGGGACCGGCAACTATGATGGCTACACCTTC. Its protein product is CASSQPPGQGTGNYDGYTF.

CDR3 in amino acids: CASSLVEARGTEAFF. In DNA, the CDR3 is TGCGCCAGCAGCCTGGTAGAGGCCCGGGGCACTGAAGCTTTCTTT. The chain links TRBV5-1 to TRBJ1-1; no clear D gene. The CDR3 has 15 residues. Germline loops: CDR1 SGHRS, CDR2 YFSETQ. Trimming left V 4 bases short and J 4 bases short, with 17 bases between.

This clone was seen just once. The rearrangement uses TRBV6-7 and TRBJ1-3; 9 bases map to TRBD1. TRBV6-7 is treated as an ORF (open reading frame) with a function not yet certain. V shed 6 bases and J 2 bases; nucleotides not matched to a gene: 14. CDR3 length: 18 residues. Here the CDR3 reads CASSKLPSGQGTGNTIYF. DNA for the CDR3: TGTGCCAGCAGCAAACTCCCATCGGGACAGGGAACTGGAAACACCATATATTTT.

The chain joins TRBV27 to TRBJ2-7, with 11 positions matching TRBD2. Unmatched junction bases numbered 5, after V lost 5 bases and J lost 5 bases. From germline, CDR1 is MNHEY and CDR2 SMNVEV (reference sequence). The CDR3 sequence is 14 residues long. CDR3 DNA sequence: TGTGCCAGCAGTCGACTAGCGGGGCTGAACGAGCAGTACTTC. It is translated as CASSRLAGLNEQYF.

The gene calls are TRBV19 and TRBJ1-2; 9 bases are shared with TRBD1. This CDR3 comprises 13 residues. Trimming at V came to 6 bases and at J to 4 bases, leaving 3 bases not matched to a gene. Germline V gene lookup returns CDR1 LNHDA and CDR2 SQIVND (reference sequence). The CDR3 reads CASSQTGGYGYTF. CDR3 bases: TGTGCCAGTAGCCAGACAGGGGGCTATGGCTACACCTTC.

V gene TRBV11-3 combines with J gene TRBJ2-3; a possible D gene is TRBD2 (6 bases). Germline values: CDR1 SGHNT, CDR2 YENEEA. Trimming took 5 bases from V and 4 from J, leaving 19 bases between them. This CDR3 is built from 16 residues. The CDR3 DNA is TGTGCCAGCAGCCCCGTAGGCGGGGACGGCCCAGATACGCAGTATTTT. Residues: CASSPVGGDGPDTQYF.

The chain uses TRBV20-1 and TRBJ2-3; possible D gene TRBD1, 7 bases. Trimming stripped 3 bases from V and 5 bases from J, with 18 bases between. CDR1 DFQATT and CDR2 SNEGSKA come from the germline V gene (reference sequence). This CDR3 is 15 amino acids long. The CDR3: CSASLGGAGGDTQYF. DNA for the CDR3: TGCAGTGCTAGTCTCGGGGGAGCAGGGGGAGATACGCAGTATTTT.

This chain connects TRBV28 to TRBJ2-1; a weak D match, TRBD1 (5 bases). From germline, CDR1 is MDHEN and CDR2 SYDVKM. The CDR3 length is 12 residues. V was trimmed by 6 bases and J by 7 bases, leaving 10 bases between them. The CDR3 loop reads CASRQTDNEQFF. In DNA form, the CDR3 reads TGTGCCAGCAGGCAGACAGATAATGAGCAGTTCTTC.

The chain carries TRBV11-2 and TRBJ2-1; D gene unclear. The CDR3 covers 14 residues. With 1 base removed from V and 6 bases from J, the gap between germline ends came to 10 bases. The germline V gene encodes CDR1 SGHAT and CDR2 FQNNGV. CDR3 DNA: TGTGCCAGCAGCTTAGGTAGTCCCCTCAATGAGCAGTTCTTC. Amino acid sequence: CASSLGSPLNEQFF.

The V call is TRBV19, the J call TRBJ1-5; 7 positions match TRBD1. Trimming took 4 bases from V and 6 from J; bases not matched to a gene: 6. CDR1 and CDR2 from the germline V gene are LNHDA and SQIVND (reference sequence). The CDR3 runs to 14 residues. DNA for the CDR3: TGTGCCAGTAGTACCAGGGGGTTGGGTCAGCCCCAGCATTTT. This codes for CASSTRGLGQPQHF. Complete variable domain (other parts from reference TRBV19 and TRBJ1-5): DGGITQSPKYLFRKEGQNVTLSCEQNLNHDAMYWYRQDPGQGLRLIYYSQIVNDFQKGDIAEGYSVSREKKESFPLTVTSAQKNPTAFYLCASSTRGLGQPQHFGDGTRLSIL.

The chain couples TRBV11-3 to TRBJ1-3; D is uncertain. Trimming shortened V by 4 bases and J by 0 bases, and 7 bases separated the two germline ends. The CDR3 is 14 residues long. In germline, CDR1 is SGHNT, CDR2 YENEEA. The CDR3 nucleotides read TGTGCCAGCAGCTCCGACACCTCTGGAAACACCATATATTTT. This sequence encodes CASSSDTSGNTIYF.

The chain carries TRBV9 and TRBJ1-4; 8 positions agree with TRBD1. Per germline, CDR1 SGDLS and CDR2 YYNGEE. V dropped 4 bases and J dropped 8; count of bases not matched to a gene: 10. This CDR3 region has 15 residues. CDR3 amino acids: CASSFEQGAGEKLFF. The CDR3 nucleotides are TGTGCCAGCAGCTTTGAGCAGGGGGCCGGCGAAAAACTGTTTTTT.

This clone has only one observation. The chain has TRBV7-2 and TRBJ2-3; 8 nucleotides agree with TRBD2. Germline V gene sequence: CDR1 SGHTA, CDR2 FQGNSA. The J segment lost 6 bases and the V segment lost 1 base, leaving 12 bases of the junction unmatched. The CDR3 sequence is 17 residues long. CDR3 in amino acids: CASSLEGSGGAGDTQYF. The DNA for the CDR3 is TGTGCCAGCAGCTTAGAAGGCAGCGGGGGCGCAGGCGATACGCAGTATTTT.

The chain links TRBV11-3 to TRBJ2-7; 14 positions match TRBD2. Germline lookup yields CDR1 SGHNT and CDR2 YENEEA. Trimming took 5 bases from V and 5 from J; bases not matched to a gene: 11. This CDR3 has 17 amino acids. The CDR3 reads CASSLNTGTSGSDEQYF. The CDR3 region has the DNA TGTGCCAGCAGCCTAAATACAGGGACTAGCGGGAGCGACGAGCAGTACTTC.

This chain joins TRBV19 and TRBJ1-2, with D perhaps TRBD1 (6 bases). The germline V and J ends were trimmed by 7 bases and 1 base, with 25 bases remaining between them. The CDR3 runs to 18 residues. Looked up from germline, CDR1 is LNHDA and CDR2 is SQIVND (reference sequence). The CDR3 loop reads CASTSELTHRAFNYGYTF. The CDR3 coding sequence is TGTGCCAGTACCTCTGAATTAACGCACAGGGCTTTTAACTATGGCTACACCTTC.

The chain joins TRBV11-3 to TRBJ1-1, with D perhaps TRBD1 (5 bases). Germline assignment: CDR1 SGHNT and CDR2 YENEEA. The CDR3 sequence is 15 residues long. Trimming left V 3 bases short and J 3 bases short, with 14 bases between. The CDR3 here is CASSFRAGRDTEAFF. The CDR3 DNA follows: TGTGCCAGCAGCTTTCGGGCCGGCAGGGACACTGAAGCTTTCTTT.

This rearrangement joins TRBV6-6 to TRBJ1-3, with TRBD1 as a possible D gene (5 bases). The CDR3 totals 12 residues. Trimming shortened V by 2 bases and J by 9 bases, and 8 bases separated the two germline ends. Germline assignment: CDR1 MNHNY and CDR2 SVGAGI (reference sequence). CDR3 protein: CASSYQGGTIYF. The CDR3 DNA sequence: TGTGCCAGCAGTTACCAGGGAGGCACCATATATTTT.

This clone showed up just once. V is TRBV7-6 and J is TRBJ2-3; 8 positions match TRBD2. V gave up 5 bases and J gave up 1 base; unmatched junction bases: 2. Per the germline V gene, CDR1 is SGHVS and CDR2 is FNYEAQ. The CDR3 runs to 14 residues. CDR3 amino acids: CASSKTSGTDTQYF. DNA of the CDR3: TGTGCCAGCAGCAAGACTAGCGGCACAGATACGCAGTATTTT.

This clone appeared once. V and J are TRBV4-3 and TRBJ2-1; possible D gene TRBD1, 5 bases. CDR1 LGHNA and CDR2 YSLEER come from the germline V gene. Trimming stripped 0 bases from V and 9 bases from J, with 21 bases between. The CDR3 has 17 amino acids. CDR3 amino acids: CASSQDFGAPGLGEQFF. The CDR3 DNA reads TGCGCCAGCAGCCAAGATTTTGGAGCCCCAGGGTTAGGTGAGCAGTTCTTC.